This is a list of T cell receptor beta chains from one sample in a study of T-cell reconstitution after alpha-beta-depleted transplantation in children. TCRdb itself ran the PCR reads through MiXCR, one entry per CDR3 protein. In the table there are hundreds of thousands of distinct CDR3 sequences, about an eighth of which are singletons. Material: PBMCs, obtained before TCRalphabeta/CD19-depleted stem cell transplant. Every receptor here comes from a girl aged 2 to 10 with congenital amegakaryocytic thrombocytopenia, due to receive a stem cell transplant. Both conserved end residues are part of each CDR3. D genes are given only for firm matches. Clone size is shown for a subset of rows, as once, few, many or a class of expanded clone.

CDR3: CASRPDSSSGSLDEQFF
DNA: TGTGCCAGCAGACCGGACAGCTCTAGCGGGAGTTTGGATGAGCAGTTCTTC
D: TRBD2
J: TRBJ2-1
size: NA
V: TRBV7-2

CDR3: CSVEDPQDQETQYF
DNA: TGCAGCGTTGAAGATCCGCAGGACCAAGAGACCCAGTACTTC
D: NA
J: TRBJ2-5
size: many
V: TRBV29-1

CDR3: CASIAAATDTQYF
DNA: TGTGCCAGCATTGCAGCAGCCACAGATACGCAGTATTTT
D: NA
J: TRBJ2-3
size: many
V: TRBV11-2

CDR3: CASSDLVELVKPQETQYF
DNA: TGTGCCAGCAGTGACCTTGTTGAACTAGTCAAACCGCAAGAGACCCAGTACTTC
D: NA
J: TRBJ2-5
size: NA
V: TRBV2

CDR3: CSVFAVYQETQYF
DNA: TGCAGCGTTTTTGCGGTGTACCAAGAGACCCAGTACTTC
D: NA
J: TRBJ2-5
size: many
V: TRBV29-1

CDR3: CSALRGAGGTDTQYF
DNA: TGCAGCGCCCTCCGGGGAGCGGGAGGCACAGATACGCAGTATTTT
D: TRBD2
J: TRBJ2-3
size: many
V: TRBV29-1

CDR3: CASSLPGLAPPFTYEQYF
DNA: TGTGCCAGCAGTCTCCCCGGACTAGCGCCCCCGTTCACCTACGAGCAGTACTTC
D: TRBD2
J: TRBJ2-7
size: NA
V: TRBV28

CDR3: CASSPALALDEQYF
DNA: TGTGCCAGCAGCCCCGCCTTAGCCCTCGACGAGCAGTACTTC
D: NA
J: TRBJ2-7
size: NA
V: TRBV7-9

CDR3: CASSLDVGGVDTQYF
DNA: TGTGCCAGCAGCTTAGATGTCGGAGGGGTAGATACGCAGTATTTT
D: NA
J: TRBJ2-3
size: many
V: TRBV7-2

CDR3: CASRSGNSYEQYF
DNA: TGTGCCAGCAGGAGCGGAAATTCCTACGAGCAGTACTTC
D: NA
J: TRBJ2-7
size: many
V: TRBV3-1

CDR3: CASSLRQGHDEQYF
DNA: TGCGCCAGCAGCCTCAGACAGGGGCACGACGAGCAGTACTTC
D: TRBD1
J: TRBJ2-7
size: few
V: TRBV5-1

CDR3: CASSPRHFSGELFF
DNA: TGTGCCAGCAGCCCAAGACATTTCTCCGGGGAGCTGTTTTTT
D: NA
J: TRBJ2-2
size: many
V: TRBV3-1

CDR3: CASSSAGNTGELFF
DNA: TGTGCCAGCAGTTCAGCGGGGAACACCGGGGAGCTGTTTTTT
D: NA
J: TRBJ2-2
size: many
V: TRBV12-3/TRBV12-4

CDR3: CSGLLETQYF
DNA: TGCAGTGGACTCCTAGAGACCCAGTACTTC
D: NA
J: TRBJ2-5
size: many
V: TRBV20-1

CDR3: CASSNTGLGNEQFF
DNA: TGCGCCAGCAGCAATACAGGGTTGGGCAATGAGCAGTTCTTC
D: NA
J: TRBJ2-1
size: many
V: TRBV5-1

CDR3: CASSKTGERKLFF
DNA: TGCGCCAGCAGCAAAACAGGGGAAAGAAAACTGTTTTTT
D: TRBD1
J: TRBJ1-4
size: many
V: TRBV5-1

CDR3: CASSLPPTYF
DNA: TGTGCCAGCAGTCTCCCCCCCACATATTTT
D: NA
J: TRBJ1-3
size: NA
V: TRBV27

CDR3: CSAATGGQETQYF
DNA: TGCAGCGCGGCGACAGGGGGACAAGAGACCCAGTACTTC
D: TRBD1
J: TRBJ2-5
size: few
V: TRBV29-1

CDR3: CASSQLTTGRYGYTF
DNA: TGTGCCAGCAGCCAACTTACGACCGGAAGATATGGCTACACCTTC
D: NA
J: TRBJ1-2
size: many
V: TRBV5-5

CDR3: CASSLTVQQNYGYTF
DNA: TGCGCCAGCAGCTTGACCGTCCAGCAAAACTATGGCTACACCTTC
D: NA
J: TRBJ1-2
size: NA
V: TRBV5-1

CDR3: CASSTSGTEAFF
DNA: TGCGCCAGCAGCACCTCCGGGACAGAAGCTTTCTTT
D: NA
J: TRBJ1-1
size: NA
V: TRBV5-1